Presented here are 27 T cell receptor beta chains from one specimen sequenced in a study of cytomegalovirus exposure and HLA in healthy donors. The PCR employed 60 Vbeta primers together with 13 Jbeta primers. Some clones are missing from TCRdb's copy, which holds only in-frame ones; the method was immunoSEQ multiplex PCR. This table holds about 160,000 clones, 80% to 90% found once. Sequencing was carried out using PBMCs. The receptors derive from a woman aged 18-35 years in good health and CMV-seronegative.

The V and J genes are TRBV2 and TRBJ1-2, with a tentative D call TRBD1 (6 bases). Germline values: CDR1 SNHLY, CDR2 FYNNEI. Trimming took off 1 base at V and 8 bases at J, with 20 bases between the two ends. CDR3 size: 16 residues. CDR3 region: CASSEGYGGGRYGYTF. CDR3 sequence (DNA): TGTGCCAGCAGTGAAGGATATGGTGGGGGCCGTTACGGCTACACCTTC.

This clone occurred a few times. CDR3 coding DNA: TGTGCCTGGAGCCACGGGGGCAATCAGCCCCAGCATTTT. As protein: CAWSHGGNQPQHF. This sequence joins TRBV30 and TRBJ1-5; D uncertain. This CDR3 region has 13 residues. Germline CDR1 and CDR2: GTSNPN and SVGIG (reference sequence). The V end lost 3 bases, the J end lost 2 bases, and 8 bases lay between the germline ends. The whole variable domain, filled in from reference TRBV30 and TRBJ1-5, reads SQTIHQWPATLVQPVGSPLSLECTVEGTSNPNLYWYRQAAGRGLQLLFYSVGIGQISSEVPQNLSASRPQDRQFILSSKKLLLSDSGFYLCAWSHGGNQPQHFGDGTRLSIL.

This rearrangement joins TRBV5-1 to TRBJ1-2, with TRBD1 identical over 8 bases. Germline CDR1 is SGHRS and CDR2 is YFSETQ. This CDR3 region has 15 residues. V lost 4 bases, J lost 4 bases, and 9 bases stayed unmatched. CDR3 coding DNA: TGCGCCAGCAGCACGGGACAGGCGATGAGCTATGGCTACACCTTC. Protein: CASSTGQAMSYGYTF.

This chain uses TRBV30 with TRBJ1-1, with D tentatively TRBD1 (6 bases). The V end was cut by 4 bases, the J end by 1 base, with 16 bases between. In germline, CDR1 is GTSNPN, CDR2 SVGIG (reference sequence). This CDR3 has 15 residues. The CDR3 sequence is CAWNTGGGSNTEAFF. CDR3 bases: TGTGCCTGGAATACCGGGGGGGGCTCGAACACTGAAGCTTTCTTT.

J is TRBJ1-2 and V is TRBV5-3; 12 bases align to TRBD1. TRBV5-3 qualifies as an ORF whose function is uncertain. This CDR3 region has 17 residues. V was pared by 3 bases and J by 4 bases, with 10 bases of the junction left unmatched. The DNA for the CDR3 is TGTGCCAGAAGCTACGACTCGGGACAGGGGGCACGCTATGGCTACACCTTC. Protein product: CARSYDSGQGARYGYTF.

This CDR3 reads CASSSPVWAGPQSGELFF. The CDR3 DNA reads TGTGCCAGCAGCTCGCCGGTCTGGGCGGGACCACAGTCCGGGGAGCTGTTTTTT. V and J are TRBV11-2 and TRBJ2-2, with a tentative D call TRBD2 (6 bases). The CDR3 has 18 residues. The V and J ends lost 4 bases and 6 bases respectively, with 24 bases between them. Germline V lookup: CDR1 SGHAT, CDR2 FQNNGV.

The chain employs TRBV29-1 and TRBJ2-7; weak D call: TRBD2 (6 bases). This CDR3 region has 12 residues. V was trimmed by 4 bases and J by 2 bases, leaving 9 bases between them. Looked up from germline, CDR1 is SQVTM and CDR2 is ANQGSEA. The DNA for the CDR3 is TGCAGCGTTGTACGGGAGACCTACGAGCAGTACTTC. It encodes CSVVRETYEQYF.

The sample holds a few counts of this clone. The V gene is TRBV6-5, the J gene TRBJ1-6; D gene ambiguous. This CDR3 has 14 amino acids. Between the trimmed V and J ends, which lost 7 bases and 10 bases, there was a span of 17 bases. From germline, CDR1 is MNHEY and CDR2 SVGAGI. Here the CDR3 reads CASTQREGLSPLHF. CDR3 DNA sequence: TGTGCCAGCACCCAGAGGGAGGGCTTATCACCCCTCCACTTT.

The chain employs TRBV10-3 and TRBJ2-1; D not certain. The CDR3 is 12 amino acids. V shed 2 bases and J shed 10 bases, with 9 bases lying between them. In germline, CDR1 is ENHRY, CDR2 SYGVKD. Here the CDR3 DNA reads TGTGCCATCAGTGAGCTCCGCCGGGAGCAGTTCTTC. Its translation is CAISELRREQFF.

This clone has more than one count but fewer than ten. This rearrangement joins TRBV27 to TRBJ1-2; TRBD1 matches 7 bases. The CDR3 consists of 15 residues. Germline assignment: CDR1 MNHEY and CDR2 SMNVEV (reference sequence). Trimming removed 6 bases from V and 4 bases from J; junction bases left unmatched: 11. The CDR3 DNA sequence: TGTGCCAGCAGCCCCGAACAGGGGACCGCCTATGGCTACACCTTC. Translating gives CASSPEQGTAYGYTF.

This rearrangement joins TRBV18 to TRBJ2-1; tentatively, D is TRBD2 (5 bases). CDR1 and CDR2 (germline): KGHSH, LQKENI. V dropped 3 bases and J dropped 0 bases, with 9 bases sitting between them. The CDR3 totals 15 residues. For the CDR3, the DNA is TGTGCCAGCTCACCGGGTAGCGTCTCCTACAATGAGCAGTTCTTC. Translated, it gives CASSPGSVSYNEQFF.

The V call is TRBV5-5, the J call TRBJ2-7, with D perhaps TRBD1 (5 bases). This CDR3 contains 13 residues. The germline V and J ends were trimmed by 2 bases and 5 bases, with 11 bases remaining between them. Germline CDR1 and CDR2: SGHKS and YYEKEE (reference sequence). In DNA form, the CDR3 reads TGTGCCAGCAGCTTTCTGGGGCAGGACGAGCAGTACTTC. Translation gives CASSFLGQDEQYF.

This clone has only one observation. This chain links TRBV7-9 with TRBJ2-7; D not resolved. This CDR3 spans 12 amino acids. The germline CDR1 and CDR2 sequences are SEHNR and FQNEAQ (reference sequence). The ends were cut back, 4 bases at V and 0 bases at J, with 4 bases in the middle. In nucleotides, the CDR3 is TGTGCCAGCAGCTCGAGCTCCTACGAGCAGTACTTC. It is translated as CASSSSSYEQYF.

The CDR3 DNA reads as TGTGCCAGTAGTACGGGGGACGGAACCACAGATACGCAGTATTTT. Amino acid sequence: CASSTGDGTTDTQYF. V usage is TRBV19 and J usage is TRBJ2-3; D may be TRBD2 (6 bases). The germline V gene has CDR1 LNHDA and CDR2 SQIVND (reference sequence). The V end lost 4 bases, the J end lost 2 bases, and 13 bases lay between the germline ends. The CDR3 spans 15 residues.

With regard to this clone: This sample includes further DNA sequences coding for the same CDR3. The rearrangement joins TRBV7-8 to TRBJ2-5, with D maybe TRBD1 (5 bases). This CDR3 spans 14 amino acids. Germline V gene lookup returns CDR1 SGHVS and CDR2 FQNEAQ. Trimming shortened V by 1 base and J by 2 bases, and 8 bases separated the two germline ends. The CDR3 protein is CASSLGGDQETQYF. CDR3 DNA sequence: TGTGCCAGCAGCTTAGGGGGCGATCAAGAGACCCAGTACTTC.

The rearrangement uses TRBV7-6 and TRBJ1-1; no clear D gene. The CDR3 is 12 residues long. Trimming pared 6 bases from V and 7 bases from J, leaving 12 bases between. Germline V gives CDR1 SGHVS, CDR2 FNYEAQ. DNA for the CDR3: TGTGCCAGCAGTTCCCCGGGATATGAAGCTTTCTTT. Residues: CASSSPGYEAFF. Variable domain in full (rest from reference TRBV7-6 and TRBJ1-1): GAGVSQSPRYKVTKRGQDVALRCDPISGHVSLYWYRQALGQGPEFLTYFNYEAQQDKSGLPNDRFSAERPEGSISTLTIQRTEQRDSAMYRCASSSPGYEAFFGQGTRLTVV.

The rearrangement joins TRBV6-1 to TRBJ1-2; 8 bases line up with TRBD1. V lost 1 base to trimming and J lost 5 bases; unmatched junction nucleotides: 6. The CDR3 consists of 15 residues. Looked up from germline, CDR1 is MNHNS and CDR2 is SASEGT. The CDR3 protein is CASSEGGTGLYGYTF. CDR3 DNA: TGTGCCAGCAGTGAAGGTGGGACAGGCCTTTATGGCTACACCTTC.

This clone appeared a single time. This chain connects TRBV7-9 to TRBJ2-7; 7 bases match TRBD1. CDR1 SEHNR and CDR2 FQNEAQ come from the germline V gene (reference sequence). Trimming cost V 5 bases and J 2 bases; bases outside gene matches: 12. The CDR3 sequence is 16 residues long. CDR3 nucleotides: TGTGCCAGCAGCGGACGTGAACAGGGGCGACCCTACGAGCAGTACTTC. This gives the protein CASSGREQGRPYEQYF.

The rearrangement uses TRBV10-2 and TRBJ2-3, with a tentative D call TRBD2 (5 bases). Germline-derived CDR1 and CDR2 are WSHSY and SAAADI. Trimming pared 3 bases from V and 8 bases from J, leaving 9 bases between. This CDR3 has 12 amino acids. The CDR3 DNA reads TGCGCCAGCAGTGACTGGGCGGGTACGCAGTATTTT. This encodes CASSDWAGTQYF.

The chain joins TRBV11-2 to TRBJ1-2; tentatively, D is TRBD1 (5 bases). This CDR3 is built from 16 residues. The V end lost 5 bases, the J end lost 6 bases, and 22 bases lay between the germline ends. CDR1 SGHAT and CDR2 FQNNGV come from the germline V gene. The CDR3 DNA follows: TGTGCCAGCAGCCCCGGAGGGCGCATAGGCAGGGATGGCTACACCTTC. Translated: CASSPGGRIGRDGYTF.

The rearrangement uses TRBV15 and TRBJ2-7; D uncertain. CDR3 length: 13 amino acids. Looked up from germline, CDR1 is LNHNV and CDR2 is YYDKDF (reference sequence). Trimming removed 3 bases at V and 1 base at J, with 7 bases between. The CDR3 DNA follows: TGTGCCACCAGCAGGGGCAGTTCCTACGAGCAGTACTTC. The encoded protein is CATSRGSSYEQYF.

This chain uses TRBV5-1 with TRBJ1-1, with TRBD1 matching 8 bases. This CDR3 spans 15 amino acids. J gave up 1 base and V 4 bases, and 6 bases lay outside the gene matches. The V gene's germline CDR1 is SGHRS and CDR2 YFSETQ. CDR3 residues: CASSPGDRPNTEAFF. CDR3 bases: TGCGCCAGCAGCCCGGGGGACAGGCCGAACACTGAAGCTTTCTTT.

This chain joins TRBV5-4 and TRBJ1-2; D remains ambiguous. The CDR3 length is 14 residues. V shed 0 bases and J shed 2 bases, with 8 bases lying between them. Germline CDR1 SGHNT, CDR2 YYREEE (reference sequence). The CDR3 here is CASSLGVGNYGYTF. The CDR3, as DNA: TGTGCCAGCAGCTTGGGGGTCGGGAACTATGGCTACACCTTC.

The V and J genes are TRBV7-9 and TRBJ2-3; possible D gene TRBD2, 5 bases. Trimming removed 4 bases at V and 2 bases at J, with 19 bases between. The CDR3 consists of 17 residues. Germline V gene sequence: CDR1 SEHNR, CDR2 FQNEAQ (reference sequence). The CDR3 loop is CASSSRRTAGVTDTQYF. In nucleotides, the CDR3 is TGTGCCAGCAGCTCTCGACGGACCGCCGGGGTCACAGATACGCAGTATTTT.

This clone was seen only a few times. In nucleotides, the CDR3 is TGTGCCAGCAGCACGGGACAGGGCTTGAACACTGAAGCTTTCTTT. Protein sequence: CASSTGQGLNTEAFF. V and J are TRBV9 and TRBJ1-1; the match to TRBD1 covers 9 bases. Germline assignment: CDR1 SGDLS and CDR2 YYNGEE. V lost 4 bases, J lost 0 bases, and 4 bases stayed unmatched. The CDR3 contains 15 residues.

The chain recombines TRBV29-1 with TRBJ2-1; no definite D call. Germline values: CDR1 SQVTM, CDR2 ANQGSEA. V was pared by 2 bases and J by 2 bases, with 16 bases between. This CDR3 has 16 residues. In DNA, the CDR3 is TGCAGCGTTGAACTAGGTGGCCTCGGAGCCTACAATGAGCAGTTCTTC. This codes for CSVELGGLGAYNEQFF.

The J gene is TRBJ2-1, the V gene TRBV4-1; 14 positions match TRBD2. The trim removed 6 bases at V and 0 bases at J, leaving 7 bases unmatched. CDR3 size: 18 residues. Germline loops: CDR1 MGHRA, CDR2 YSYEKL. CDR3 residues: CASSSGLAGVLSYNEQFF. The CDR3 DNA is TGCGCCAGCAGTTCGGGACTAGCGGGAGTCCTCTCCTACAATGAGCAGTTCTTC.